This entry concerns a single T cell receptor (beta chain). This clonotype turned up a few times. It lacks a known antigen. Base quality data are lacking; no much larger clone is found one base away. The library was prepared using PCR. Instrument on record: Illumina HiSeq 2500. TCR library preparation used molecular barcoding, with unique molecular identifiers applied to normalize quantification of the TCRbeta repertoire. Using fastp at Q25 and MiXCR, TCRdb reprocessed the public reads and kept productive beta chains. CDR3 protein sequences are deduplicated, and each keeps its most common genes and DNA. This sample gives about 980,000 distinct CDR3 sequences in total; around 30% of them show up just once. 28% of the sample rests with the top ten. V loses 2 bases of germline sequence and J loses 9 bases, and the interval between the two ends is 14 bases. Inclusive of the bounding cysteine and phenylalanine, the CDR3 is 14 residues long. Only the CDR3 region is kept as DNA, spanning 42 bases read in frame from base 1. Reading the germline V gene (reference sequence) gives CDR1 LNHNV and CDR2 YYDKDF.

The data are from a study of T-cell reconstitution after alpha-beta-depleted transplantation in children (dated by TCRdb to 2015 to 2016). About the full investigation: Using TCR repertoire profiling, the study quantitatively followed how T-cell immune reconstitution unfolded in children after TCRalphabeta/CD19-depleted allogeneic hematopoietic cell transplantation. Overall study outcomes, separate from this receptor: The high TCRbeta diversity at day 60 in some patients was ascribed to recipient T cells and intrathymic progenitors that had survived conditioning. The frequencies of hyperexpanded clones fell over the following months, and after one year, T-cell counts and TCRbeta diversity were mostly attributed to newly produced T cells. Apparently early alphabetaT-cell count recovery about two months after transplant reportedly relied on only several hundred rapidly expanded clones derived from non-depleted graft cells.

This specimen's treatment or condition label, per the study, means: allogeneic hematopoietic cell transplantation with graft depleted of TCRalphabeta T cells and CD19 B cells. TCRalphabeta/CD19-depleted allogeneic hematopoietic cell grafts were given to the transplant recipients, all of whom were children. The V and J segments used are TRBV15 and TRBJ2-4, and perhaps TRBD1 as D gene, on 5 matching bases. The sequencing here drew on PBMCs, mostly from graft donor cells, taken 360 days after TCRalphabeta/CD19-depleted stem cell transplant. The source is a boy in the first two years of life who had a stem cell transplant for SCID, so the T cells may come from the graft donor. In nucleotides, the sequence is TGTGCCACCAGCAGAAATCTAGGGGATACCATTCAGTACTTC. Its amino acids are CATSRNLGDTIQYF. With the rest looked up from the reference TRBV15 and TRBJ2-4 genes rather than sequenced, the full variable domain is DAMVIQNPRYQVTQFGKPVTLSCSQTLNHNVMYWYQQKSSQAPKLLFHYYDKDFNNEADTPDNFQSRRPNTSFCFLDIRSPGLGDTAMYLCATSRNLGDTIQYFGAGTRLSVL.